This T cell receptor (beta chain) was obtained from a study of beta chain bispecific antibodies for T cell cancers. Study at large: Jurkat cells expressed TRBV12-3; HPB-ALL cells expressed TRBV5-5.

Blood mononuclear cells were expanded for two to three days using either OKT3 anti-CD3 antibody or CD3/CD28 beads. IL-2 (around 100 IU/ml) and IL-7 (roughly 5 ng/ml) supported the T cell cultures. Cocultures held some 5 x 10^4 normal T cells, some 5 x 10^4 targets, and bispecific antibody. The CDR3 is made up of 12 amino acids. Germline-derived CDR1 and CDR2 are SGHVS and FQNEAQ. The V and J ends lost 4 bases and 5 bases respectively, with 7 bases between them. In its sample, this clonotype was seen many times. The antigen remains unidentified. Libraries carried unique molecular identifiers used for clonotype counts. TCRdb used MiXCR to reprocess the 5' RACE reads, holding one entry per CDR3 protein. The data hold about 20,000 distinct CDR3 sequences, with over 2% observed a single time. Notes on the study in general: Most targeted TRBV signal came from the leukemia cell line cells, not normal T cells.

This TCR was recovered from a human donor in good health. Some clones in this sample may be carry-over from other donors' samples. What was sequenced was healthy donor T cells cultured with leukemia cells. V is TRBV7-8 and J is TRBJ2-3, with a possible D match to TRBD2 (6 bases). The CDR3 sequence is CASSSEGDTQYF. The CDR3 DNA reads as TGTGCCAGCAGCTCGGAGGGAGATACGCAGTATTTT. The full variable domain, its missing parts supplied by reference TRBV7-8 and TRBJ2-3, is GAGVSQSPRYKVAKRGQDVALRCDPISGHVSLFWYQQALGQGPEFLTYFQNEAQLDKSGLPSDRFFAERPEGSVSTLKIQRTQQEDSAVYLCASSSEGDTQYFGPGTRLTVL.